The 12 T cell receptor beta chains presented below share a single source sample, sequenced in a study of siplizumab effects on memory and regulatory T cells. Measured with immunoSEQ multiplex PCR; TCRdb has only the in-frame clones, and not every one. The sample consists of about 120,000 clones, 94% of them appearing once. The sample consisted of non-Treg CD4+ T cells sorted from blood. The receptor set was obtained from a human donor in good health.

The chain joins TRBV7-9 to TRBJ2-7, with 8 bases that match TRBD2. Germline CDR1 is SEHNR and CDR2 is FQNEAQ (reference sequence). This CDR3 region has 15 residues. V shed 5 bases, J shed 0 bases, and the junction held 6 bases outside the gene matches. The CDR3 DNA is TGTGCCAGCAGCCTTATAGCGGGAAGCTCCTACGAGCAGTACTTC. Its protein product is CASSLIAGSSYEQYF.

The V call is TRBV10-3, the J call TRBJ2-1; 9 nucleotides line up with TRBD1. Per the germline V gene, CDR1 is ENHRY and CDR2 is SYGVKD. With 4 bases clipped from V and 0 bases from J, the junction kept 4 bases outside the gene matches. This CDR3 has 16 amino acids. The CDR3 region has the DNA TGTGCCATCAGTGGGGGGACAGGGAACTCCTACAATGAGCAGTTCTTC. Its translation is CAISGGTGNSYNEQFF.

This chain joins TRBV29-1 and TRBJ2-3, with unresolved D. CDR1 SQVTM and CDR2 ANQGSEA come from the germline V gene. The CDR3 covers 13 residues. Trimming took 4 bases from V and 3 from J, leaving 11 bases between them. The CDR3 DNA reads TGCAGCGTTGCGCCTTTAATAACAGATACGCAGTATTTT. Translation: CSVAPLITDTQYF.

Only one count was recorded for this clone. The chain combines TRBV7-3 with TRBJ2-1; D unresolved. The CDR3 contains 14 residues. Germline CDR1 reads SGHTA; CDR2 reads FQGTGA. Deletions cut 5 bases from V and 4 bases from J, with 12 bases between. The CDR3 bases are TGTGCCAGCAGCCGCCCGCCCCTTTACAATGAGCAGTTCTTC. It specifies CASSRPPLYNEQFF.

The chain carries TRBV2 and TRBJ2-7, with D perhaps TRBD1 (5 bases). Trimming stripped 7 bases from V and 3 bases from J, with 10 bases between. Germline lookup yields CDR1 SNHLY and CDR2 FYNNEI. This CDR3 spans 12 amino acids. The chain's CDR3 is CASTTDIYEQYF. The CDR3 DNA follows: TGTGCCAGCACTACGGACATCTACGAGCAGTACTTC.

V gene TRBV5-1 combines with J gene TRBJ1-1, with TRBD1 matching over 8 bases. Germline trimming cut 4 bases from V and 6 bases from J; bases unmatched to any gene: 11. This CDR3 comprises 15 residues. The germline gives CDR1 SGHRS, CDR2 YFSETQ. The CDR3 DNA follows: TGCGCCAGCAGCGAGAGACAGGGGACGGGCGCTGAAGCTTTCTTT. Protein sequence: CASSERQGTGAEAFF.

This chain uses TRBV18 with TRBJ2-5; 11 bases fit TRBD1. The CDR3 runs to 16 residues. Germline CDR1 and CDR2: KGHSH and LQKENI. V dropped 3 bases and J dropped 4; count of bases not matched to a gene: 7. The CDR3 DNA follows: TGTGCCAGCTCACCGGGGACAGGGGGTGTGAGAGAGACCCAGTACTTC. It specifies CASSPGTGGVRETQYF.

The V and J genes are TRBV6-6 and TRBJ1-1; D not resolved. The CDR3 length is 15 residues. Germline V lookup: CDR1 MNHNY, CDR2 SVGAGI (reference sequence). Trimming shortened V by 7 bases and J by 0 bases, and 15 bases separated the two germline ends. The CDR3 is CASTRERGMNTEAFF. CDR3 bases: TGTGCCAGCACCCGAGAGCGGGGTATGAACACTGAAGCTTTCTTT.

The chain couples TRBV7-4 to TRBJ2-2; 9 bases match TRBD1. Losses at the gene ends were 5 bases for V and 7 bases for J; bases not matched to a gene: 11. The germline CDR1 and CDR2 sequences are SGHVT and SQSDAQ. The CDR3 runs to 16 residues. The CDR3 region is CASSPRGDRDGGELFF. Written as DNA, the CDR3 is TGTGCCAGCAGCCCCCGAGGGGACAGGGATGGCGGGGAGCTGTTTTTT. Drawing the rest from reference TRBV7-4 and TRBJ2-2, the complete variable domain is GAGVSQSPRYKVAKRGRDVALRCDSISGHVTLYWYRQTLGQGSEVLTYSQSDAQRDKSGRPSGRFSAERPERSVSTLKIQRTEQGDSAVYLCASSPRGDRDGGELFFGEGSRLTVL.

CDR3 in DNA: TGTGCCAGCAGCTCCACAGGGGACTCCTACAATGAGCAGTTCTTC. It is translated as CASSSTGDSYNEQFF. This chain links TRBV7-9 with TRBJ2-1, with 7 bases aligning to TRBD1. The CDR3 is made up of 15 amino acids. V lost 4 bases, J lost 0 bases, and 3 bases stayed unmatched. The germline V gene has CDR1 SEHNR and CDR2 FQNEAQ (reference sequence).

This clone appeared a single time. This rearrangement joins TRBV6-1 to TRBJ2-2, with D possibly called TRBD1 or TRBD2 (5 bases each). The CDR3 consists of 14 residues. The V gene's germline CDR1 is MNHNS and CDR2 SASEGT. The germline V and J ends were trimmed by 11 bases and 2 bases, with 15 bases remaining between them. CDR3 DNA sequence: TGTGCCCAGTCGGGGCAGCTAAACACCGGGGAGCTGTTTTTT. Protein product: CAQSGQLNTGELFF.

V usage is TRBV7-7 and J usage is TRBJ2-5, with a tentative D call TRBD1 (6 bases). This CDR3 is built from 15 residues. The germline CDR1 and CDR2 sequences are SSHAT and FNYEAQ (reference sequence). V was pared by 4 bases and J by 5 bases, with 17 bases between. The CDR3 loop is CASSSGHLLVETQYF. CDR3 bases: TGTGCCAGCAGCTCGGGACATCTACTTGTGGAGACCCAGTACTTC.